This is a list of T cell receptor beta chains from one sample in a study of shared clonotypes between healthy human individuals. The repertoire was sequenced with immunoSEQ multiplex PCR; TCRdb's copy has only in-frame clones and lacks some. The sample contains roughly 850,000 clones, about 96% of which appear only once. Specimen: naive CD8+ T cells sorted from blood. These TCRs come from a man aged 30-40 years in good health. The CDR3 runs from the conserved cysteine through the conserved F or W. A D gene is named only where the DNA matches it firmly. The size field is filled for only some rows; it gives once, few, many or a size class.

v_call: TRBV5-1
d_call: TRBD2
j_call: TRBJ2-3
clone_size: NA
cdr3_aa: CASSPLGGTSSTDTQYF
cdr3_nt: TGCGCCAGCAGCCCCTTGGGTGGGACTAGCAGCACAGATACGCAGTATTTT

v_call: TRBV28
d_call: NA
j_call: TRBJ1-1
clone_size: once
cdr3_aa: CASSLTGRGYTEAFF
cdr3_nt: TGTGCCAGCAGCCTTACAGGGAGGGGGTACACTGAAGCTTTCTTT

v_call: TRBV7-8
d_call: NA
j_call: TRBJ1-1
clone_size: once
cdr3_aa: CASSYGQFGAFF
cdr3_nt: TGTGCCAGCAGCTACGGACAGTTTGGAGCTTTCTTT

v_call: TRBV13
d_call: NA
j_call: TRBJ1-1
clone_size: NA
cdr3_aa: CASSWGYRDTEAFF
cdr3_nt: TGTGCCAGCAGCTGGGGCTATAGGGACACTGAAGCTTTCTTT

v_call: TRBV5-1
d_call: TRBD1
j_call: TRBJ2-7
clone_size: NA
cdr3_aa: CASSFHRDSLHEQYF
cdr3_nt: TGCGCCAGCAGCTTTCACCGGGACAGCCTCCACGAGCAGTACTTC

v_call: TRBV27
d_call: TRBD1
j_call: TRBJ1-2
clone_size: NA
cdr3_aa: CASSRMTGVDGYTF
cdr3_nt: TGTGCCAGCAGCCGGATGACAGGGGTGGATGGCTACACCTTC

v_call: TRBV2
d_call: NA
j_call: TRBJ2-1
clone_size: once
cdr3_aa: CASSAGLGNEQFF
cdr3_nt: TGTGCCAGCAGTGCAGGGCTAGGCAATGAGCAGTTCTTC

v_call: TRBV28
d_call: NA
j_call: TRBJ1-1
clone_size: NA
cdr3_aa: CASRPPIRTATIRTEAFF
cdr3_nt: TGTGCCAGCAGGCCCCCGATTAGGACAGCGACGATTAGGACTGAAGCTTTCTTT

v_call: TRBV19
d_call: TRBD1
j_call: TRBJ2-1
clone_size: NA
cdr3_aa: CASSIGGTVEFDEQFF
cdr3_nt: TGTGCCAGTAGTATAGGGGGGACAGTGGAGTTCGATGAGCAGTTCTTC

v_call: TRBV18
d_call: TRBD1
j_call: TRBJ2-7
clone_size: NA
cdr3_aa: CASSLTRTGVVYEQYF
cdr3_nt: TGTGCCAGCTCACTCACTAGAACAGGGGTTGTTTACGAGCAGTACTTC

v_call: TRBV6-1
d_call: NA
j_call: TRBJ2-7
clone_size: NA
cdr3_aa: CASRGGGAYEQYF
cdr3_nt: TGTGCCAGCCGAGGGGGGGGAGCCTACGAGCAGTACTTC

v_call: TRBV6-1
d_call: NA
j_call: TRBJ1-1
clone_size: NA
cdr3_aa: CASPDYPRVNTEAFF
cdr3_nt: TGTGCCAGCCCCGATTACCCCCGGGTGAACACTGAAGCTTTCTTT

v_call: TRBV27
d_call: TRBD1
j_call: TRBJ1-4
clone_size: NA
cdr3_aa: CASSSMTGVFEKLFF
cdr3_nt: TGTGCCAGCAGTTCGATGACAGGGGTGTTTGAAAAACTGTTTTTT

v_call: TRBV18
d_call: NA
j_call: TRBJ2-3
clone_size: NA
cdr3_aa: CASSIPRGDTQYF
cdr3_nt: TGTGCCAGCTCTATACCCCGAGGCGATACGCAGTATTTT

v_call: TRBV7-9
d_call: NA
j_call: TRBJ2-5
clone_size: NA
cdr3_aa: CASSPRTPLQETQYF
cdr3_nt: TGTGCCAGCAGCCCAAGAACGCCACTCCAAGAGACCCAGTACTTC

v_call: TRBV11-2
d_call: NA
j_call: TRBJ2-2
clone_size: NA
cdr3_aa: CASSSGWGSGELFF
cdr3_nt: TGTGCCAGCAGCTCAGGGTGGGGAAGCGGGGAGCTGTTTTTT

v_call: TRBV15
d_call: NA
j_call: TRBJ2-6
clone_size: NA
cdr3_aa: CATSSNPTMASGANVLTF
cdr3_nt: TGTGCCACCAGCAGTAACCCCACAATGGCCTCTGGGGCCAACGTCCTGACTTTC

v_call: TRBV7-9
d_call: NA
j_call: TRBJ2-1
clone_size: NA
cdr3_aa: CASSLARDEQFF
cdr3_nt: TGTGCCAGCAGCTTAGCCCGGGATGAGCAGTTCTTC

v_call: TRBV4-1
d_call: NA
j_call: TRBJ1-1
clone_size: NA
cdr3_aa: CASSQDVGRTFF
cdr3_nt: TGCGCCAGCAGCCAAGATGTGGGTCGAACTTTCTTT

v_call: TRBV7-2
d_call: NA
j_call: TRBJ2-3
clone_size: NA
cdr3_aa: CASSLVATFTDTQYF
cdr3_nt: TGTGCCAGCAGCTTAGTGGCTACTTTCACAGATACGCAGTATTTT

v_call: TRBV5-6
d_call: NA
j_call: TRBJ2-1
clone_size: NA
cdr3_aa: CASSDGTYNEQFF
cdr3_nt: TGTGCCAGCAGCGATGGGACCTACAATGAGCAGTTCTTC

v_call: TRBV4-1
d_call: NA
j_call: TRBJ2-7
clone_size: NA
cdr3_aa: CASSFQYDSYEQYF
cdr3_nt: TGCGCCAGCAGCTTCCAGTATGACTCCTACGAGCAGTACTTC

v_call: TRBV27
d_call: NA
j_call: TRBJ1-5
clone_size: NA
cdr3_aa: CASWDRDSNQPQHF
cdr3_nt: TGTGCCAGCTGGGATAGGGATAGCAATCAGCCCCAGCATTTT

v_call: TRBV27
d_call: NA
j_call: TRBJ2-7
clone_size: NA
cdr3_aa: CASSLSDGTYEQYF
cdr3_nt: TGTGCCAGCAGTTTATCAGACGGAACCTACGAGCAGTACTTC

v_call: TRBV7-9
d_call: TRBD1
j_call: TRBJ1-4
clone_size: NA
cdr3_aa: CASTTGEGGEKLFF
cdr3_nt: TGTGCCAGCACCACAGGGGAGGGGGGTGAAAAACTGTTTTTT

v_call: TRBV7-9
d_call: TRBD2
j_call: TRBJ2-1
clone_size: once
cdr3_aa: CASSLAGSYNEQFF
cdr3_nt: TGTGCCAGCAGCCTAGCGGGATCCTACAATGAGCAGTTCTTC

v_call: TRBV21-1
d_call: NA
j_call: TRBJ2-1
clone_size: NA
cdr3_aa: CASSKRDDNEQFF
cdr3_nt: TGTGCCAGCAGCAAAAGGGATGACAATGAGCAGTTCTTC

v_call: TRBV6-6
d_call: NA
j_call: TRBJ2-1
clone_size: NA
cdr3_aa: CASSYRVKEQFF
cdr3_nt: TGTGCCAGCAGTTACCGGGTGAAGGAGCAGTTCTTC

v_call: TRBV5-1
d_call: NA
j_call: TRBJ2-7
clone_size: NA
cdr3_aa: CASSFGYSYEQYF
cdr3_nt: TGCGCCAGCAGCTTCGGCTACTCCTACGAGCAGTACTTC